Included here is one T cell receptor beta chain sequence, with context. Its antigen is still unknown. This may stem from a read error, because a much larger clone lies one nucleotide away. The CDR3 ends on some other residue instead of the conserved phenylalanine or tryptophan, so this is likely a read error. This entry belongs to a study of human T cells and chemical hapten exposure. Study at large: Small volume differences among pooled libraries mainly caused per-sample TCR yield variation. Study results and caveats: No change in TCRs above 1 in 1000 frequency was produced by DPC sensitization.

Germline CDR1 MNHNS, CDR2 SASEGT. V was pared by 6 bases and J by 3 bases, with 7 bases of the junction left unmatched. The CDR3 has 14 residues. Stated time point: healthy volunteer bleed at 6 weeks. Unfractionated whole blood was the source of the extracted total RNA. Separate cDNA molecules received unique molecular identifiers, which the library attached to them. Per the authors' pipeline: Across samples, TCR counts had a median of approximately 100,000 and ranged from 23,224 to 690,600. TCRdb itself ran the RACE reads through MiXCR, one entry per CDR3 protein. TCRdb, not the original authors, processed these V and J calls. The sample yields 55,000 to 75,000 distinct CDR3 sequences, roughly 6.1% seen once.

The V and J genes are TRBV6-1 and TRBJ1-1; 7 bases map to TRBD1. The sequenced material came from whole blood. The sequence derives from a female donor in good health. Some clones in this sample may be carry-over from other donors' samples. CDR3 amino acids: CASSLTGTHTEAFL. The CDR3 DNA is TGTGCCAGCAGCCTGACAGGGACCCACACTGAAGCTTTCTTA.